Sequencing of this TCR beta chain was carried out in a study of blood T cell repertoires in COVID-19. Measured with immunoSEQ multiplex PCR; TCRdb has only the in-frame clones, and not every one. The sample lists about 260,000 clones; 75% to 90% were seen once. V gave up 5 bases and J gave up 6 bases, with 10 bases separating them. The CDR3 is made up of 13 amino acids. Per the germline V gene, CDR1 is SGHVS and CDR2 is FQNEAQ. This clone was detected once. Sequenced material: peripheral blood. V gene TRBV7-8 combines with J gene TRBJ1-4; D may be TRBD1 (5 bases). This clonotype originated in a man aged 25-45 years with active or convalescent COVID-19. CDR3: CASSIQGDEKLFF. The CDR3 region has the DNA TGTGCCAGCAGCATCCAGGGCGATGAAAAACTGTTTTTT.